These 10 T cell receptor beta chains were all obtained from the same sample, sequenced in a study of T cell changes during pregnancy in multiple sclerosis. The protocol was immunoSEQ multiplex PCR, while the TCRdb copy is restricted to in-frame clones and leaves out a portion. Of 90,000 or so clones listed, approximately 90% are singletons. This material consisted of peripheral blood, taken before pregnancy. The origin of the receptors is a female donor with multiple sclerosis, enrolled in a pregnancy study.

This chain connects TRBV4-1 to TRBJ2-1; D is perhaps TRBD2 (6 bases). Trimming removed 1 base from V and 0 bases from J, with 7 bases in between. CDR1 and CDR2 (germline): MGHRA, YSYEKL. The CDR3 contains 15 residues. The CDR3 DNA reads as TGCGCCAGCAGCCAAGCTAGCGCCTCCTACAATGAGCAGTTCTTC. This encodes CASSQASASYNEQFF.

This sequence joins TRBV7-2 and TRBJ2-3, with D possibly being TRBD1 (6 bases). The CDR3 is 15 residues long. V was cut by 0 bases and J by 4 bases, with 11 bases left in between. The germline V gene encodes CDR1 SGHTA and CDR2 FQGNSA. The CDR3 nucleotides read TGTGCCAGCAGCTTAGCCCAGGGGCGTTCAGATACGCAGTATTTT. Translated, it gives CASSLAQGRSDTQYF. The complete variable domain, with remaining parts taken from reference TRBV7-2 and TRBJ2-3, reads GAGVSQSPSNKVTEKGKDVELRCDPISGHTALYWYRQSLGQGLEFLIYFQGNSAPDKSGLPSDRFSAERTGGSVSTLTIQRTQQEDSAVYLCASSLAQGRSDTQYFGPGTRLTVL.

For the CDR3, the DNA is TGTGCCAGCAGCTTAGGCCCGACAGGAGAGACCCAGTACTTC. This sequence encodes CASSLGPTGETQYF. The J gene is TRBJ2-5, the V gene TRBV7-6; D may be TRBD1 (6 bases). This CDR3 is 14 amino acids long. V lost 1 base, J lost 4 bases, and 10 bases lay in between. Germline values: CDR1 SGHVS, CDR2 FNYEAQ. Full variable domain (remainder filled in from reference TRBV7-6 and TRBJ2-5): GAGVSQSPRYKVTKRGQDVALRCDPISGHVSLYWYRQALGQGPEFLTYFNYEAQQDKSGLPNDRFSAERPEGSISTLTIQRTEQRDSAMYRCASSLGPTGETQYFGPGTRLLVL.

This rearrangement joins TRBV28 to TRBJ2-1, with D possibly being TRBD1 (6 bases). Trimming removed 2 bases from V and 3 bases from J, with 8 bases in between. Looked up from germline, CDR1 is MDHEN and CDR2 is SYDVKM. This CDR3 spans 14 amino acids. CDR3 sequence reads: CASSLEDSYNEQFF. CDR3 bases: TGTGCCAGCAGTTTAGAGGACAGCTACAATGAGCAGTTCTTC.

This clone was counted a single time. V usage is TRBV7-2 and J usage is TRBJ2-5; tentatively, D is TRBD2 (5 bases). The germline CDR1 and CDR2 sequences are SGHTA and FQGNSA. V lost 4 bases and J lost 7, with 7 bases in between. This CDR3 spans 11 amino acids. The CDR3 spells CASSSGGTQYF. Written as DNA, the CDR3 is TGTGCCAGCAGCTCTGGAGGGACCCAGTACTTC.

V gene TRBV28 combines with J gene TRBJ1-5, with TRBD1 as a possible D gene (6 bases). CDR1 is MDHEN, CDR2 SYDVKM, per germline. CDR3 length: 16 residues. Trimming stripped 6 bases from V and 1 base from J, with 16 bases between. CDR3 nucleotides: TGTGCCAGCAGCCACAGTGGGACACCCAGCAATCAGCCCCAGCATTTT. This codes for CASSHSGTPSNQPQHF.

CDR3 residues: CASSIGGGSNSPLHF. The CDR3, as DNA: TGTGCCAGTAGTATTGGAGGGGGCTCTAATTCACCCCTCCACTTT. The chain uses TRBV19 and TRBJ1-6; 7 bases line up with TRBD1. This CDR3 comprises 15 residues. Trimming cost V 3 bases and J 6 bases; bases outside gene matches: 5. The germline gives CDR1 LNHDA, CDR2 SQIVND (reference sequence).

The rearrangement links TRBV9 to TRBJ1-5; D gene unclear. The CDR3 spans 15 residues. Germline-derived CDR1 and CDR2 are SGDLS and YYNGEE. Trimming stripped 0 bases from V and 2 bases from J, with 9 bases between. CDR3 region: CASSVEDGGNQPQHF. For the CDR3, the DNA is TGTGCCAGCAGCGTAGAAGACGGGGGCAATCAGCCCCAGCATTTT.

The chain uses TRBV28 and TRBJ2-2; D is perhaps TRBD1 (5 bases). Germline CDR1 and CDR2: MDHEN and SYDVKM. V was trimmed by 4 bases and J by 6 bases, leaving 15 bases between them. The CDR3 covers 15 residues. CDR3 protein: CASSSPRTGPGELFF. The CDR3 nucleotides read TGTGCCAGCAGTTCGCCCAGAACAGGTCCCGGGGAGCTGTTTTTT.

This clone was observed once. The rearrangement uses TRBV5-1 and TRBJ2-5; perhaps TRBD1 as D (6 bases). CDR1 SGHRS and CDR2 YFSETQ come from the germline V gene. The CDR3 loop spans 15 amino acids. Trimming shortened V by 2 bases and J by 2 bases, and 13 bases separated the two germline ends. Written as DNA, the CDR3 is TGCGCCAGCAGCTTCCTGTTGGGGGCACAAGAGACCCAGTACTTC. It specifies CASSFLLGAQETQYF.